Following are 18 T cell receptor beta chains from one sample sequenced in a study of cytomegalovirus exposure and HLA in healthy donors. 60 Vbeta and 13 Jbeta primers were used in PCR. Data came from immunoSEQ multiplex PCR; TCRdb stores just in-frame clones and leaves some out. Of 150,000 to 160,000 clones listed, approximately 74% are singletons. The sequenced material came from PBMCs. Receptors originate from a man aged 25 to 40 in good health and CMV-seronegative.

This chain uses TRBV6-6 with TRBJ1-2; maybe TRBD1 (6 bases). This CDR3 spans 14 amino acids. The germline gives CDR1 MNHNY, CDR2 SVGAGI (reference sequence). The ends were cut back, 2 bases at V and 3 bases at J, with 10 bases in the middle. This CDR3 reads CASSYQGGDYGYTF. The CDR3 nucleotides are TGTGCCAGCAGTTACCAAGGGGGTGACTATGGCTACACCTTC.

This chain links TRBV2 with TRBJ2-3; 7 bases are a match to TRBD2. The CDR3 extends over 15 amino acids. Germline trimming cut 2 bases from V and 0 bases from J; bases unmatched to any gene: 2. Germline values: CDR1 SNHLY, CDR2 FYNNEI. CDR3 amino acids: CASSELAASTDTQYF. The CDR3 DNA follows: TGTGCCAGCAGTGAACTAGCGGCTAGCACAGATACGCAGTATTTT.

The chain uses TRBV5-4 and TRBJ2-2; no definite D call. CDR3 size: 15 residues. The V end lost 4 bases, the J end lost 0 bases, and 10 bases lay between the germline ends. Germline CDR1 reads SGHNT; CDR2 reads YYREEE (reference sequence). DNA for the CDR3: TGTGCCAGCAGCGGGCTTGTCTCGAACACCGGGGAGCTGTTTTTT. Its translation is CASSGLVSNTGELFF.

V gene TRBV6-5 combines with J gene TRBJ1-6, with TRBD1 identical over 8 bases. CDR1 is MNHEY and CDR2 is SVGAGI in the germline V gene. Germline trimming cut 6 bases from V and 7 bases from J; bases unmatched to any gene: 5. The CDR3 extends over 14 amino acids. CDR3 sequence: CASRIRQGNSPLHF. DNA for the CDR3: TGTGCCAGCAGGATCAGACAGGGGAATTCACCCCTCCACTTT.

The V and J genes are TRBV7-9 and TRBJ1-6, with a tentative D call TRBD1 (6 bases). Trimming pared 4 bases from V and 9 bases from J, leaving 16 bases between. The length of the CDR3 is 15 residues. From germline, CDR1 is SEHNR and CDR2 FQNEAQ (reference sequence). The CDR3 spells CASSSPDRFGSPLHF. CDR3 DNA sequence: TGTGCCAGCAGCTCGCCGGACAGATTCGGTTCACCCCTCCACTTT.

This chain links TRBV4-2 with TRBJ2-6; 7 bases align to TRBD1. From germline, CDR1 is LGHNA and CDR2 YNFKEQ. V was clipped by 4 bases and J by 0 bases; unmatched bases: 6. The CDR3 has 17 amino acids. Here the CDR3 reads CASSPQGTASGANVLTF. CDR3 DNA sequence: TGTGCCAGCAGCCCACAGGGGACAGCCTCTGGGGCCAACGTCCTGACTTTC.

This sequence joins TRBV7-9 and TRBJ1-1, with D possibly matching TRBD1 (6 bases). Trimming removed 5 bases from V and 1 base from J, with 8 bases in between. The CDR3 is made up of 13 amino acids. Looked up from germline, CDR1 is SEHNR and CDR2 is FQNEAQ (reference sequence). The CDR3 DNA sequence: TGTGCCAGCAGCGAACAGGGGAACACTGAAGCTTTCTTT. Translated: CASSEQGNTEAFF. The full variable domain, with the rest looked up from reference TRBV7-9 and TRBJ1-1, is DTGVSQNPRHKITKRGQNVTFRCDPISEHNRLYWYRQTLGQGPEFLTYFQNEAQLEKSRLLSDRFSAERPKGSFSTLEIQRTEQGDSAMYLCASSEQGNTEAFFGQGTRLTVV.

The CDR3 coding sequence is TGTGCCAGCAGCCGCCAAGCGGGGACCTACGAGCAGTACTTC. Its translation is CASSRQAGTYEQYF. The V and J genes are TRBV6-6 and TRBJ2-7, with 7 nucleotides matching TRBD2. CDR1 and CDR2 (germline): MNHNY, SVGAGI (reference sequence). The CDR3 runs to 14 residues. V trimming: 6 bases; J trimming: 2 bases; junction bases outside the gene matches: 7.

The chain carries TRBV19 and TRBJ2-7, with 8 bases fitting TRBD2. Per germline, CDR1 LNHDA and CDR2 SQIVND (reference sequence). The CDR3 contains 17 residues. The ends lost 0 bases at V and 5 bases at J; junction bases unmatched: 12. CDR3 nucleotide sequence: TGTGCCAGTAGTATAGATCCCCCTTGGCAGCGGGGGCACGAGCAGTACTTC. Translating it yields CASSIDPPWQRGHEQYF.

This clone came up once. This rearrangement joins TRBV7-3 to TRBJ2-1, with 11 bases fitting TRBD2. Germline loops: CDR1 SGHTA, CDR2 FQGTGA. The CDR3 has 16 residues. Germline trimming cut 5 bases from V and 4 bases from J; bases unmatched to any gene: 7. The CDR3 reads CASSATSGVRYNEQFF. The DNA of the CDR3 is TGTGCCAGCAGCGCGACTAGCGGGGTGAGATACAATGAGCAGTTCTTC. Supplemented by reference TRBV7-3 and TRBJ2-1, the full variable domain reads GAGVSQTPSNKVTEKGKYVELRCDPISGHTALYWYRQSLGQGPEFLIYFQGTGAADDSGLPNDRFFAVRPEGSVSTLKIQRTERGDSAVYLCASSATSGVRYNEQFFGPGTRLTVL.

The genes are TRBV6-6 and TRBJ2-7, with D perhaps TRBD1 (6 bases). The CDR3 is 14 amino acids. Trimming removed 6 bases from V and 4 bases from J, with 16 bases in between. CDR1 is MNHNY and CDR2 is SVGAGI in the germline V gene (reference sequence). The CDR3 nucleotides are TGTGCCAGCAGCCTGGACCCGACAGGTTACGAGCAGTACTTC. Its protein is CASSLDPTGYEQYF.

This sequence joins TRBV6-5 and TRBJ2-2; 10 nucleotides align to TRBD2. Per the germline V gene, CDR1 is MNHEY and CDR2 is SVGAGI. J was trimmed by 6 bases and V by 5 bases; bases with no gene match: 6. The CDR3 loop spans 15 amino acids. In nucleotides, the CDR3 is TGTGCCAGCAGTAATCCGGGACTAGCGTCCGGGGAGCTGTTTTTT. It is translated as CASSNPGLASGELFF.

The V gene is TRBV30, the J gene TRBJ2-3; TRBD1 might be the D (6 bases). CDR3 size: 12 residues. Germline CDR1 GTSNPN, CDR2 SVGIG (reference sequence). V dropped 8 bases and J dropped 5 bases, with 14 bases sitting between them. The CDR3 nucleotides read TGTGCCGGCGTCCAAGGGGGAGATACGCAGTATTTT. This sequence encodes CAGVQGGDTQYF. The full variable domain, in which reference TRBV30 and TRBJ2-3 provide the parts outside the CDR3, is SQTIHQWPATLVQPVGSPLSLECTVEGTSNPNLYWYRQAAGRGLQLLFYSVGIGQISSEVPQNLSASRPQDRQFILSSKKLLLSDSGFYLCAGVQGGDTQYFGPGTRLTVL.

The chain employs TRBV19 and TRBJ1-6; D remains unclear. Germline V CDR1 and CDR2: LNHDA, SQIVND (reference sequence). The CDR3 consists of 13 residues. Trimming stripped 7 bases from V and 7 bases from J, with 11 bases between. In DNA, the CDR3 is TGTGCCAGTAAAGAGGGTCAGAATTCACCCCTCCACTTT. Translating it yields CASKEGQNSPLHF.

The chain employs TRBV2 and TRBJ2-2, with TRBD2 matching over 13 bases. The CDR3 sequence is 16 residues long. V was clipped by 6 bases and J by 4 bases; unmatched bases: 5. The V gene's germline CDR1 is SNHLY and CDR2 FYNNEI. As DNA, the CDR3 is TGTGCCAGCAGACTAGCGGGGGGGAGAATCACCGGGGAGCTGTTTTTT. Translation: CASRLAGGRITGELFF.

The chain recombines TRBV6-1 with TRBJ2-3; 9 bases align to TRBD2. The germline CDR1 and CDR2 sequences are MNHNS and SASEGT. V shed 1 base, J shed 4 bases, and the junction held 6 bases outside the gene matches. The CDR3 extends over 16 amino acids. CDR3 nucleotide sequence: TGTGCCAGCAGTGAAGTCGCGGGGGGGCGATCAGATACGCAGTATTTT. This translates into CASSEVAGGRSDTQYF.

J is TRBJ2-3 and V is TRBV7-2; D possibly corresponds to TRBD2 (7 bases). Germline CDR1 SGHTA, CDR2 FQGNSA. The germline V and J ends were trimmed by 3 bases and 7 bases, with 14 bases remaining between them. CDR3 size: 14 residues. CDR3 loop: CASSLGGRGNTQYF. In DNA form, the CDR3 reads TGTGCCAGCAGCTTGGGGGGGCGTGGGAATACGCAGTATTTT.

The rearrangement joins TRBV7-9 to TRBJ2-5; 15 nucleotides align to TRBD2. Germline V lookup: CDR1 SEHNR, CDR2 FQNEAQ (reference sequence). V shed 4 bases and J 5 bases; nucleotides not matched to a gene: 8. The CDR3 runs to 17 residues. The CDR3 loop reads CASSSGLAGGEMETQYF. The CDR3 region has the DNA TGTGCCAGCAGCTCCGGACTAGCGGGGGGGGAGATGGAGACCCAGTACTTC.